The entry below gives a single T cell receptor (beta chain) sequence along with its context. This receptor's antigen is unknown. No base quality information exists; no much larger clone differs at one position. The germline V gene encodes CDR1 LGHNA and CDR2 YNFKEQ. Trimmed from V: 4 bases; trimmed from J: 3 bases; junction bases lacking a gene match: 3. The CDR3 runs 14 amino acids, cysteine and phenylalanine included. The sequence is cut down to CDR3 DNA, 42 bases in frame from base 1. This specimen belongs to a study of blood T cell repertoires in COVID-19 (dated by TCRdb to about 2020). Study-wide context: Collaborator samples came from the United States, Italy and Spain and covered acute and convalescent phases of COVID-19. The repertoires were made available in a free public database intended to serve as a resource for research on the immune response to SARS-CoV-2. The samples were drawn from the first 160 participants of the ongoing ImmuneRACE study and from 1,254 subjects provided by 6 global collaborators. Nearly every sample came with metadata listing a de-identified subject ID, COVID-19 status, age in years and sex. HLA class I and class II types, where available, came from metadata supplied by the sample provider rather than from assay-based typing. Deeply sampled blood TCRbeta repertoires from subjects exposed to, actively infected with, or recovered from COVID-19 were included in the dataset. The prospective study material was composed of cDNA or gDNA derived from T cells, B-cell-depleted T cells, or PBMCs. The paper's findings and limits, for the study overall: Clinical and demographic metadata were provided uncurated, with the amount varying by source and participant.

TCRbeta CDR3 regions were amplified from genomic DNA by means of the immunoSEQ Assay, a bias-controlled multiplex PCR. Per the source publication's procedure: Nucleated cell counts per sample were estimated from amplification of reference gene primers within the assay. To quantify the absolute abundance of each unique TCRbeta CDR3 rearrangement, sequence reads were collapsed and filtered. For each sample, productive Simpson clonality was calculated as the square root of Simpson's diversity index over productive rearrangements. TCRdb limited this immuneACCESS table to in-frame rearrangements with V and J called. A share of clones is missing; checked studies link under half to unresolved V genes, and the rest is unexplained. Clone size and V and J calls were adopted from that table, with D and trimming inferred from the DNA. The sample table contains roughly 250,000 clones; only one count was recorded for 82% of them. Of the sample, approximately 5% is held by the ten largest clones.

Collaborating institutions collected whole blood in K2EDTA tubes following their own protocols. For TCRbeta analysis, collaborators shipped samples as frozen whole blood, isolated PBMCs, or DNA extracted from either of those sample types. The chain employs TRBV4-2 and TRBJ1-2; a stretch of 9 junction bases matches TRBD1. The receptor's source is a woman aged 80 or over with active or convalescent COVID-19. The sample taken for sequencing was peripheral blood. The CDR3 has the sequence CASSPRDRDYGYTF. DNA sequence: TGTGCCAGCAGCCCCCGGGACAGGGACTATGGCTACACCTTC.